This T cell receptor (beta chain) was sequenced in a study of T cell repertoires in cytomegalovirus infection. Study at large: Use of recently identified HLA-C-restricted and well-studied HLA-B-restricted CMV epitopes was part of the study. Matching HLA type and CMV infection were both indicated by public TCR beta signatures.

MiXCR was run by TCRdb on the reads, yielding one entry per CDR3 protein. The sample consists of approximately 910,000 distinct CDR3 sequences, roughly 31% of them appearing once. This clonotype was recorded at least ten times. The antigen is unknown. The sample was cultured CD8+ T cells from PBMCs, taken from culture after CMV antigen stimulation. This TCR derives from a human donor in good health (CMV status not recorded). Some clones in this sample may be carry-over from other donors' samples.

Here the CDR3 DNA reads TGTGCCAGCAGTTTCAGGGCCGGGGGAAACACCGGGGAGCTGTTTTTT. It translates to CASSFRAGGNTGELFF. The chain links TRBV12-3 or TRBV12-4 to TRBJ2-2; D may be TRBD2 (6 bases). V dropped 3 bases and J dropped 2 bases, with 13 bases sitting between them. This CDR3 contains 16 residues.